These 24 T cell receptor beta chains were sequenced from one sample in a study of OX40 agonist ivuxolimab in advanced cancers. The repertoire was sequenced with immunoSEQ multiplex PCR; TCRdb's copy has only in-frame clones and lacks some. This sample has some 74,000 clones, with approximately 85% found just once. The sample consisted of CD4+ or CD8+ T cells sorted from blood, taken in a trial of the OX40 agonist ivuxolimab. The receptors derive from an adult with an advanced solid tumor such as melanoma, head and neck, liver or kidney cancer.

This clone was seen just once. This rearrangement joins TRBV5-1 to TRBJ2-7; 8 positions match TRBD1. The CDR3 covers 14 residues. Unmatched junction bases numbered 7, after V lost 5 bases and J lost 3 bases. Germline CDR1 is SGHRS and CDR2 is YFSETQ. CDR3 sequence reads: CASSSRQGRYEQYF. For the CDR3, the DNA is TGCGCCAGCAGTTCTAGACAGGGGCGCTACGAGCAGTACTTC. The variable domain in full, with the rest retrieved from reference TRBV5-1 and TRBJ2-7, is KAGVTQTPRYLIKTRGQQVTLSCSPISGHRSVSWYQQTPGQGLQFLFEYFSETQRNKGNFPGRFSGRQFSNSRSEMNVSTLELGDSALYLCASSSRQGRYEQYFGPGTRLTVT.

In the case of this clone: This CDR3 is also generated by other DNA sequences in the sample. The chain is built from TRBV9 and TRBJ1-2; D not resolved. Germline-derived CDR1 and CDR2 are SGDLS and YYNGEE. Trimming cost V 0 bases and J 8 bases, with 17 bases left between them. This CDR3 spans 15 amino acids. CDR3 in amino acids: CASSVGGRELKGYTF. In DNA, the CDR3 is TGTGCCAGCAGCGTAGGGGGTCGGGAGCTAAAGGGCTACACCTTC. Variable domain in full (rest from reference TRBV9 and TRBJ1-2): DSGVTQTPKHLITATGQRVTLRCSPRSGDLSVYWYQQSLDQGLQFLIQYYNGEERAKGNILERFSAQQFPDLHSELNLSSLELGDSALYFCASSVGGRELKGYTFGSGTRLTVV.

The chain is built from TRBV28 and TRBJ2-7; D tentatively reads TRBD1 or TRBD2 (5 bases each). The germline V gene has CDR1 MDHEN and CDR2 SYDVKM. With 5 bases removed from V and 6 bases from J, the gap between germline ends came to 20 bases. This CDR3 region has 15 residues. CDR3 DNA: TGTGCCAGCAGTCCGGGACGGGCCTCCCGGGCCGAGCAGTACTTC. This sequence encodes CASSPGRASRAEQYF.

The gene calls are TRBV7-9 and TRBJ2-5; D might be TRBD2 (5 bases). Trimming stripped 1 base from V and 5 bases from J, with 11 bases between. CDR1 and CDR2 from the germline V gene are SEHNR and FQNEAQ (reference sequence). The CDR3 is 14 residues long. The CDR3 loop reads CASSLVGSVETQYF. Here the CDR3 DNA reads TGTGCCAGCAGCTTAGTGGGTAGCGTCGAGACCCAGTACTTC.

The chain employs TRBV2 and TRBJ2-1; a possible D gene is TRBD1 (5 bases). V was cut by 2 bases and J by 3 bases, with 11 bases left in between. The CDR3 length is 15 residues. CDR1 SNHLY and CDR2 FYNNEI come from the germline V gene. The CDR3 bases are TGTGCCAGCAGTGAACAGGGTTCGAACTACAATGAGCAGTTCTTC. Residues: CASSEQGSNYNEQFF.

The chain links TRBV5-4 to TRBJ1-4; possibly TRBD1 for D (6 bases). The CDR3 spans 13 residues. Looked up from germline, CDR1 is SGHNT and CDR2 is YYREEE (reference sequence). The ends were cut back, 2 bases at V and 8 bases at J, with 10 bases in the middle. This CDR3 is CASSFRGGEKLFF. The DNA for the CDR3 is TGTGCCAGCAGCTTTCGGGGGGGCGAAAAACTGTTTTTT.

V is TRBV4-1 and J is TRBJ2-5, with TRBD2 matching 10 bases. Losses at the gene ends were 7 bases for V and 4 bases for J; bases not matched to a gene: 15. Germline values: CDR1 MGHRA, CDR2 YSYEKL. The length of the CDR3 is 17 residues. The CDR3 bases are TGCGCCAGCACCACCGGAGCGGGGGGGCCGAAATTAGAGACCCAGTACTTC. The encoded protein is CASTTGAGGPKLETQYF.

The chain is built from TRBV27 and TRBJ2-7, with TRBD1 matching 9 bases. After removal of 3 bases from V and 3 bases from J, the junction contained 6 bases not matched to a gene. CDR3 length: 15 amino acids. Per germline, CDR1 MNHEY and CDR2 SMNVEV (reference sequence). CDR3 region: CASSLPQGARYEQYF. DNA of the CDR3: TGTGCCAGCAGTTTGCCACAGGGGGCGCGCTACGAGCAGTACTTC.

The J gene is TRBJ2-3, the V gene TRBV30, with D possibly TRBD2 on 6 matching bases. Trimming cost V 4 bases and J 3 bases, with 14 bases left between them. The CDR3 loop spans 14 amino acids. The germline V gene encodes CDR1 GTSNPN and CDR2 SVGIG (reference sequence). CDR3 protein: CAWNRGSRTDTQYF. CDR3 nucleotides: TGTGCCTGGAATCGGGGGTCGAGGACAGATACGCAGTATTTT.

CDR3 coding DNA: TGTGCCAGCTCACCAACAGGGGAAGGGGAGACCCAGTACTTC. It translates to CASSPTGEGETQYF. This chain connects TRBV18 to TRBJ2-5; 7 positions agree with TRBD1. Germline V gene lookup returns CDR1 KGHSH and CDR2 LQKENI. The CDR3 consists of 14 residues. With 2 bases clipped from V and 5 bases from J, the junction kept 5 bases outside the gene matches.

V usage is TRBV6-5 and J usage is TRBJ1-5, with D possibly matching TRBD1 (5 bases). The CDR3 loop spans 14 amino acids. The germline V gene encodes CDR1 MNHEY and CDR2 SVGAGI. V was clipped by 6 bases and J by 3 bases, with 12 bases between them. CDR3 DNA sequence: TGTGCCAGCAGCGGGTGGGGGTTCAATCAGCCCCAGCATTTT. Translated: CASSGWGFNQPQHF.

This sequence joins TRBV19 and TRBJ1-1, with 9 bases fitting TRBD1. This CDR3 comprises 14 residues. In germline, CDR1 is LNHDA, CDR2 SQIVND (reference sequence). V trimming: 4 bases; J trimming: 2 bases; junction bases outside the gene matches: 2. Here the CDR3 DNA reads TGTGCCAGTAGTACCACAGGGGGCAACACTGAAGCTTTCTTT. Its translation: CASSTTGGNTEAFF.

V gene TRBV18 combines with J gene TRBJ1-4, with D hard to call. The CDR3 consists of 13 residues. Germline assignment: CDR1 KGHSH and CDR2 LQKENI. V lost 1 base and J 10 bases, leaving 10 bases between the germline ends. CDR3 sequence (DNA): TGTGCCAGCTCACCACTGAAGGAGGGAAAACTGTTTTTT. Residues: CASSPLKEGKLFF. Full variable domain (missing parts from reference TRBV18 and TRBJ1-4): NAGVMQNPRHLVRRRGQEARLRCSPMKGHSHVYWYRQLPEEGLKFMVYLQKENIIDESGMPKERFSAEFPKEGPSILRIQQVVRGDSAAYFCASSPLKEGKLFFGSGTQLSVL.

The chain employs TRBV5-1 and TRBJ2-5, with D perhaps TRBD2 (6 bases). The CDR3 covers 14 residues. V lost 4 bases, J lost 1 base, and 11 bases lay in between. Germline CDR1 and CDR2: SGHRS and YFSETQ. In nucleotides, the CDR3 is TGCGCCAGCAGCCGGGGGACGGCCCAAGAGACCCAGTACTTC. This gives the protein CASSRGTAQETQYF.

There are a few counts of this clone. The chain is built from TRBV5-1 and TRBJ1-1; no clear D gene. V gave up 0 bases and J gave up 1 base, with 7 bases separating them. The CDR3 has 14 residues. Germline values: CDR1 SGHRS, CDR2 YFSETQ. CDR3 sequence (DNA): TGCGCCAGCAGCTTGGGGACTGGGAACACTGAAGCTTTCTTT. Translating gives CASSLGTGNTEAFF.

V and J are TRBV5-1 and TRBJ1-2; maybe TRBD1 (6 bases). The CDR3 runs 14 residues. V lost 6 bases and J lost 5, with 17 bases in between. CDR1 is SGHRS, CDR2 YFSETQ, per germline. The CDR3 sequence is CASTPEGGPYGYTF. CDR3 DNA sequence: TGCGCCAGCACCCCGGAGGGGGGTCCTTATGGCTACACCTTC.

This sequence joins TRBV28 and TRBJ1-2, with D unresolved. V lost 3 bases, J lost 8 bases, and 10 bases lay in between. Germline loops: CDR1 MDHEN, CDR2 SYDVKM. CDR3 length: 12 residues. The CDR3 DNA sequence: TGTGCCAGCAGTTTCGGACCCCCAGGCTACACCTTC. Protein sequence: CASSFGPPGYTF.

J is TRBJ2-3 and V is TRBV10-1; D is ambiguous. The ends were cut back, 3 bases at V and 7 bases at J, with 23 bases in the middle. The CDR3 contains 17 residues. Per germline, CDR1 WNHNN and CDR2 SYGVQD (reference sequence). The CDR3, as DNA: TGCGCCAGCAGTGATATAGCCGGCCAGCGCGTATCCAATACGCAGTATTTT. Amino acid sequence: CASSDIAGQRVSNTQYF.

The chain uses TRBV23-1 and TRBJ2-1, with a weak D call TRBD2 (5 bases). TRBV23-1 is classed as an ORF, of uncertain function. Trimming stripped 3 bases from V and 8 bases from J, with 11 bases between. The CDR3 loop spans 13 amino acids. CDR3: CASSHRGLDEQFF. The CDR3 nucleotides read TGCGCCAGCAGTCACCGGGGTTTGGATGAGCAGTTCTTC.

Only one count was recorded for this clone. The rearrangement links TRBV27 to TRBJ1-2; possible D gene TRBD1, 5 bases. CDR1 is MNHEY, CDR2 SMNVEV, per germline (reference sequence). Trimming took 1 base from V and 1 from J, leaving 10 bases between them. CDR3 size: 15 residues. CDR3 bases: TGTGCCAGCAGTTTATATCCGCAGGGTAACTATGGCTACACCTTC. Its protein product is CASSLYPQGNYGYTF.

J is TRBJ2-2 and V is TRBV6-4; no clear D gene. V lost 2 bases and J 3 bases, leaving 7 bases between the germline ends. Germline lookup yields CDR1 MRHNA and CDR2 SNTAGT. This CDR3 region has 14 residues. CDR3 sequence (DNA): TGTGCCAGCAGTGACACCTACTACACCGGGGAGCTGTTTTTT. Protein product: CASSDTYYTGELFF.

This chain links TRBV7-2 with TRBJ2-1, with D maybe TRBD2 (5 bases). Germline V gives CDR1 SGHTA, CDR2 FQGNSA. V was cut by 8 bases and J by 0 bases, with 14 bases left in between. The CDR3 sequence is 15 residues long. CDR3 DNA sequence: TGTGCCAGCCGGAAGGCGGGTAGCTCCTACAATGAGCAGTTCTTC. It specifies CASRKAGSSYNEQFF.

V gene TRBV10-1 combines with J gene TRBJ1-1, with 9 bases aligning to TRBD1. V was pared by 6 bases and J by 6 bases, with 8 bases of the junction left unmatched. CDR1 and CDR2 (germline): WNHNN, SYGVQD (reference sequence). This CDR3 has 14 residues. The chain's CDR3 is CASSAGQGFPEAFF. CDR3 DNA sequence: TGCGCCAGCAGCGCCGGACAGGGGTTCCCTGAAGCTTTCTTT.

The rearrangement joins TRBV11-1 to TRBJ2-3, with D tentatively TRBD2 (7 bases). CDR1 is SGHAT, CDR2 FQDESV, per germline (reference sequence). The V gene lost 5 bases and the J gene lost 2 bases, with 14 bases spanning the gap. This CDR3 is built from 15 residues. CDR3 nucleotide sequence: TGTGCCAGCAGCAAGGGGGGGGGCATCACAGATACGCAGTATTTT. Translation gives CASSKGGGITDTQYF.